The rows below give T cell receptor beta chains drawn from one sample of a study of T cell repertoires in cytomegalovirus infection. MiXCR, applied by TCRdb to the reads, yields one record per CDR3 protein. The sample shows some 590,000 distinct CDR3 sequences, 40% of them seen only once. Their recognized antigens are unknown. The material was cultured PBMCs, obtained from culture after CMV antigen stimulation. These receptors were obtained from a human donor in good health (CMV status not recorded). Some clones in this sample may be carry-over from other donors' samples. Both conserved end residues are part of each CDR3. The D gene is left open where the match is weak. Rows give clone size only sometimes, using once, few, many, or a class for an expanded clone.

>TRBJ2-3|-|-|TRBV7-2
CASSPSVGPDTQYF
TGTGCCAGCAGCCCCTCAGTAGGGCCAGATACGCAGTATTTT
>TRBJ2-1|-|-|TRBV12-3/TRBV12-4
CASSPKGGDNEQFF
TGTGCCAGCAGCCCCAAGGGTGGGGACAATGAGCAGTTCTTC
>TRBJ1-4|-|-|TRBV11-2
CASSLTSVPANEKLFF
TGTGCCAGCAGCTTAACCTCCGTACCTGCTAATGAAAAACTGTTTTTT
>TRBJ2-5|-|TRBD2|TRBV11-2
CASSLDVWTSGNQETQYF
TGTGCCAGCAGCTTAGACGTTTGGACTAGCGGGAACCAAGAGACCCAGTACTTC
>TRBJ2-7|once|TRBD2|TRBV14
CASSQGLGVAGYEQYF
TGTGCCAGCAGCCAAGGACTGGGAGTAGCGGGGTACGAGCAGTACTTC
>TRBJ2-3|once|-|TRBV20-1
CSAPPRGEDTQYF
TGCAGTGCCCCCCCGAGGGGCGAGGATACGCAGTATTTT
>TRBJ2-7|-|-|TRBV12-3/TRBV12-4
CASSLLRGTDYEQYF
TGTGCCAGCAGCTTGCTCCGCGGGACCGATTACGAGCAGTACTTC
>TRBJ2-3|-|-|TRBV5-5
CASSLEPLTDTQYF
TGTGCCAGCAGCTTGGAACCTCTCACAGATACGCAGTATTTT
>TRBJ2-3|-|TRBD2|TRBV7-2
CASSTRLAGGDTQYF
TGTGCCAGCAGCACCCGACTAGCGGGTGGTGATACGCAGTATTTT
>TRBJ2-1|-|TRBD2|TRBV19
CASSAGLAGAWDEQFF
TGTGCCAGTAGTGCGGGACTAGCGGGTGCCTGGGATGAGCAGTTCTTC
>TRBJ2-5|-|-|TRBV20-1
CSARGGAGGETQYF
TGCAGTGCTAGAGGAGGGGCAGGGGGGGAGACCCAGTACTTC
>TRBJ2-1|-|TRBD2|TRBV5-4
CASSLVFLAGDNEQFF
TGTGCCAGCAGCTTGGTTTTCCTAGCGGGAGACAATGAGCAGTTCTTC
>TRBJ1-4|-|-|TRBV6-2/TRBV6-3
CASSPAEATNEKLFF
TGTGCCAGCAGCCCCGCCGAGGCAACTAATGAAAAACTGTTTTTT
>TRBJ2-5|-|-|TRBV5-3
CASSLADGGETQYF
TGTGCCAGCAGCTTGGCCGATGGGGGGGAGACCCAGTACTTC
>TRBJ1-4|few|-|TRBV19
CASSLDPGGEKLFF
TGTGCCAGTAGCCTGGACCCTGGAGGAGAAAAACTGTTTTTT
>TRBJ2-5|few|-|TRBV10-3
CAISDGGPPQETQYF
TGTGCCATCAGTGATGGGGGGCCCCCCCAGGAGACCCAGTACTTC
>TRBJ2-1|-|TRBD2|TRBV5-4
CASSLDSGNNEQFF
TGTGCCAGCAGCTTGGATAGCGGGAACAATGAGCAGTTCTTC
>TRBJ2-3|many|-|TRBV7-2
CASSPSSGRTDTQYF
TGTGCCAGCAGCCCCTCCTCCGGGAGAACAGATACGCAGTATTTT